This entry lists 15 T cell receptor beta chains sequenced from one sample in a study of control samples from healthy donors and cancer patients. Sequencing used immunoSEQ multiplex PCR; TCRdb keeps in-frame clones, though not all of them. This sample has about 130,000 clones, with more than 80% found just once. The specimen was blood. These receptor sequences come from a man aged 18 to 30 in good health.

The chain combines TRBV4-1 with TRBJ2-2, with D maybe TRBD1 (6 bases). The CDR3 is 17 residues long. V was cut by 2 bases and J by 4 bases, with 17 bases left in between. Germline V CDR1 and CDR2: MGHRA, YSYEKL. The CDR3: CASSQRQAPPATGELFF. DNA of the CDR3: TGCGCCAGCAGCCAAAGACAGGCCCCGCCAGCCACCGGGGAGCTGTTTTTT.

The chain links TRBV25-1 to TRBJ2-2, with a tentative D call TRBD1 (6 bases). The germline gives CDR1 MGHDK, CDR2 SYGVNS. With 2 bases removed from V and 5 bases from J, the gap between germline ends came to 12 bases. The CDR3 runs to 15 residues. The CDR3 spells CASSETDSDTGELFF. DNA for the CDR3: TGTGCCAGCAGTGAAACGGACAGCGATACCGGGGAGCTGTTTTTT.

The chain is built from TRBV5-1 and TRBJ1-1; 9 bases align to TRBD1. The CDR3 is 16 amino acids. The V segment lost 1 base and the J segment 4 bases; nucleotides outside the gene matches: 8. Per the germline V gene, CDR1 is SGHRS and CDR2 is YFSETQ. CDR3 nucleotide sequence: TGCGCCAGCAGCTTGTCCAACAGGGGGCAAGGCACTGAAGCTTTCTTT. Protein sequence: CASSLSNRGQGTEAFF.

V usage is TRBV2 and J usage is TRBJ2-5; D might be TRBD2 (5 bases). The germline CDR1 and CDR2 sequences are SNHLY and FYNNEI. The V gene lost 7 bases and the J gene lost 5 bases, with 14 bases spanning the gap. This CDR3 comprises 13 residues. The CDR3 DNA reads TGTGCCAGCACGGAGTTTAGCGCGGAGACCCAGTACTTC. The encoded protein is CASTEFSAETQYF.

The chain employs TRBV28 and TRBJ1-2; 10 bases match TRBD1. The trim removed 5 bases at V and 0 bases at J, leaving 6 bases unmatched. The CDR3 has 16 amino acids. CDR1 and CDR2 from the germline V gene are MDHEN and SYDVKM. This chain's CDR3 is CASSASGTGANYGYTF. CDR3 coding DNA: TGTGCCAGCAGTGCATCTGGGACAGGGGCTAACTATGGCTACACCTTC.

In this sample, this clone turned up a few times. The chain links TRBV29-1 to TRBJ1-1; tentatively, D is TRBD1 (5 bases). Germline CDR1 is SQVTM and CDR2 is ANQGSEA. The CDR3 runs 11 residues. V gave up 8 bases and J gave up 4 bases, with 11 bases separating them. The CDR3 reads CSTADSTEAFF. Here the CDR3 DNA reads TGCAGCACAGCCGACAGCACTGAAGCTTTCTTT.

This clone came up a few times. V gene TRBV4-2 combines with J gene TRBJ1-5; D gene ambiguous. The length of the CDR3 is 16 residues. CDR1 is LGHNA, CDR2 YNFKEQ, per germline. V was cut by 1 base and J by 0 bases, with 10 bases left in between. As DNA, the CDR3 is TGTGCCAGCAGCCAAGTGAAGGGAAATAGCAATCAGCCCCAGCATTTT. This encodes CASSQVKGNSNQPQHF.

The chain is built from TRBV11-1 and TRBJ2-1, with unresolved D. The length of the CDR3 is 13 residues. CDR1 and CDR2 from the germline V gene are SGHAT and FQDESV (reference sequence). Trimming pared 1 base from V and 5 bases from J, leaving 6 bases between. The CDR3 protein is CASSLGPNNEQFF. DNA for the CDR3: TGTGCCAGCAGCTTAGGCCCTAACAATGAGCAGTTCTTC.

The gene calls are TRBV29-1 and TRBJ1-1; D gene uncertain. The CDR3 length is 13 residues. Germline loops: CDR1 SQVTM, CDR2 ANQGSEA. Trimming removed 0 bases from V and 7 bases from J, with 12 bases in between. Here the CDR3 reads CSVEDLERFEAFF. CDR3 nucleotides: TGCAGCGTTGAAGATCTCGAGAGATTTGAAGCTTTCTTT.

The chain joins TRBV7-6 to TRBJ2-2, with TRBD2 matching over 8 bases. V lost 0 bases, J lost 6 bases, and 3 bases stayed unmatched. The CDR3 extends over 15 amino acids. CDR1 is SGHVS and CDR2 is FNYEAQ in the germline V gene. The CDR3 loop reads CASSLARGAAGELFF. The CDR3 DNA follows: TGTGCCAGCAGCTTAGCGCGGGGGGCGGCCGGGGAGCTGTTTTTT.

The chain recombines TRBV7-6 with TRBJ2-2; possibly TRBD1 or TRBD2 for D (5 bases each). The CDR3 is 17 residues long. Looked up from germline, CDR1 is SGHVS and CDR2 is FNYEAQ. Trimming took 1 base from V and 5 from J, leaving 17 bases between them. CDR3 in amino acids: CASSLGFLTEGTGELFF. Here the CDR3 DNA reads TGTGCCAGCAGCTTAGGGTTTTTGACAGAGGGGACCGGGGAGCTGTTTTTT.

This clone was detected only once. The gene calls are TRBV30 and TRBJ2-2; D is possibly TRBD2 (6 bases). Trimming removed 3 bases from V and 5 bases from J, with 13 bases in between. CDR3 size: 14 residues. The germline V gene has CDR1 GTSNPN and CDR2 SVGIG (reference sequence). The CDR3 region is CAWRARGVTGELFF. In nucleotides, the CDR3 is TGTGCCTGGAGAGCCCGCGGGGTAACCGGGGAGCTGTTTTTT.

The rearrangement uses TRBV5-8 and TRBJ2-2; D is uncertain. Germline values: CDR1 SGHTS, CDR2 YDEGEE. With 0 bases removed from V and 1 base from J, the gap between germline ends came to 4 bases. The CDR3 runs 14 residues. The CDR3 DNA reads TGTGCCAGCAGCTTGGACAGGAACACCGGGGAGCTGTTTTTT. Amino acids: CASSLDRNTGELFF.

The rearrangement uses TRBV12-3 or TRBV12-4 and TRBJ1-2; unclear D gene. The ends were cut back, 8 bases at V and 6 bases at J, with 10 bases in the middle. This CDR3 region has 11 residues. The CDR3 spells CASGVVDGYTF. In nucleotides, the CDR3 is TGTGCCAGCGGGGTAGTGGATGGCTACACCTTC.

The chain couples TRBV7-2 to TRBJ2-7; TRBD1 is a possible D gene (6 bases). CDR3 length equals 11 residues. CDR1 and CDR2 (germline): SGHTA, FQGNSA. V gave up 1 base and J gave up 9 bases, with 7 bases separating them. The CDR3 DNA reads TGTGCCAGCAGCTTAGAGGGGGTGCAGTACGTC. Its translation is CASSLEGVQYV.